The 12 T cell receptor beta chains given below trace back to one sample, sequenced in a study of CD8 T cells in Susac syndrome. The authors reverse transcribed roughly 0.5 to 1 ug RNA with random hexamers. TCRdb independently ran MiXCR on the immunoSEQ multiplex PCR reads; one entry per CDR3 protein. Found here are 100,000 or so distinct CDR3 sequences, 85% to 95% of them singletons; the top ten hold roughly 0.11%. The sample comprised CD8+ T cells from PBMCs. The source of these receptors is a human donor in good health.

The chain employs TRBV7-9 and TRBJ1-2; D uncertain. The germline V gene encodes CDR1 SEHNR and CDR2 FQNEAQ (reference sequence). The CDR3 runs to 14 residues. V was pared by 8 bases and J by 0 bases, with 13 bases between. The CDR3 sequence is CASLRQESNYGYTF. In DNA, the CDR3 is TGTGCCAGCCTCCGGCAGGAGTCTAACTATGGCTACACCTTC.

The chain has TRBV29-1 and TRBJ2-5; 9 nucleotides agree with TRBD1. CDR1 is SQVTM and CDR2 is ANQGSEA in the germline V gene. The CDR3 runs to 15 residues. V shed 6 bases and J 2 bases; nucleotides not matched to a gene: 10. The CDR3 here is CSVRPRDREQETQYF. The CDR3 DNA is TGCAGCGTGCGACCCCGGGACAGGGAACAAGAGACCCAGTACTTC.

The chain uses TRBV12-3 or TRBV12-4 and TRBJ2-3; D not resolved. The CDR3 has 10 amino acids. V lost 6 bases and J lost 10, with 8 bases in between. The CDR3 nucleotides are TGTGCCAGCAGCCCCTCCCCGCAGTATTTT. It translates to CASSPSPQYF.

This clonotype was recorded once. V and J are TRBV7-9 and TRBJ1-1, with TRBD1 identical over 8 bases. Looked up from germline, CDR1 is SEHNR and CDR2 is FQNEAQ (reference sequence). This CDR3 has 12 residues. After removal of 3 bases from V and 12 bases from J, the junction contained 6 bases not matched to a gene. In DNA, the CDR3 is TGTGCCAGCAGCTTCTCAGGGGGCGATACTTTCTTT. Translating gives CASSFSGGDTFF.

The chain employs TRBV28 and TRBJ2-3; no reliable D call. V was cut by 6 bases and J by 2 bases, with 6 bases left in between. This CDR3 region has 12 residues. In germline, CDR1 is MDHEN, CDR2 SYDVKM. Here the CDR3 DNA reads TGTGCCAGCAGAACTTACACAGATACGCAGTATTTT. Translating gives CASRTYTDTQYF.

This clonotype was observed once. The V gene is TRBV18, the J gene TRBJ2-3, with TRBD2 matching over 8 bases. CDR1 is KGHSH and CDR2 is LQKENI in the germline V gene. The CDR3 contains 16 residues. Unmatched junction bases numbered 12, after V lost 6 bases and J lost 4 bases. CDR3: CASSPLAAGVSDTQYF. The CDR3 DNA follows: TGTGCCAGCTCCCCTCTGGCAGCGGGAGTGTCAGATACGCAGTATTTT.

The chain uses TRBV6-2 or TRBV6-3 and TRBJ2-7; D not certain. Trimming removed 2 bases at V and 0 bases at J, with 14 bases between. CDR1 is MNHEY, CDR2 SVGEGT, per germline. The CDR3 runs to 16 residues. The CDR3 DNA follows: TGTGCCAGCAGTTACCCGACATATAACCTCTCCTACGAGCAGTACTTC. Its protein is CASSYPTYNLSYEQYF.

The chain carries TRBV20-1 and TRBJ2-4; 8 positions match TRBD2. V was pared by 3 bases and J by 4 bases, with 2 bases of the junction left unmatched. CDR3 length equals 13 residues. Germline-derived CDR1 and CDR2 are DFQATT and SNEGSKA (reference sequence). The CDR3 here is CSASPGGKNIQYF. The CDR3 DNA is TGCAGTGCTAGCCCGGGAGGGAAAAACATTCAGTACTTC.

The chain joins TRBV7-9 to TRBJ2-3; 7 bases line up with TRBD2. Germline loops: CDR1 SEHNR, CDR2 FQNEAQ (reference sequence). V was pared by 0 bases and J by 0 bases, with 9 bases of the junction left unmatched. The CDR3 has 18 amino acids. CDR3 DNA: TGTGCCAGCAGCTTAGCGGGGGTCAAGCGGGGCAGCACAGATACGCAGTATTTT. Its protein is CASSLAGVKRGSTDTQYF.

The genes are TRBV20-1 and TRBJ2-7; D perhaps matches TRBD2 (6 bases). CDR1 DFQATT and CDR2 SNEGSKA come from the germline V gene (reference sequence). Deletions cut 4 bases from V and 2 bases from J, with 15 bases between. CDR3 size: 14 residues. Written as DNA, the CDR3 is TGCAGTGCTACATCAAACAGGACTACCTACGAGCAGTACTTC. Encoded protein: CSATSNRTTYEQYF.

V usage is TRBV27 and J usage is TRBJ1-3, with a weak D call TRBD1 (5 bases). The CDR3 is made up of 15 amino acids. V was trimmed by 1 base and J by 2 bases, leaving 9 bases between them. Looked up from germline, CDR1 is MNHEY and CDR2 is SMNVEV (reference sequence). CDR3 amino acids: CASSLYGGTGNTIYF. The CDR3 coding sequence is TGTGCCAGCAGTTTATACGGGGGAACTGGAAACACCATATATTTT.

As concerns this clonotype: The junction shows a germline mismatch at one end, possibly a read error. The chain has TRBV6-2 or TRBV6-3 and TRBJ1-1; no clear D gene. CDR3 length equals 15 residues. Germline CDR1 reads MNHEY; CDR2 reads SVGEGT. DNA of the CDR3: TGCCAAATTAAACCGATGGCGGGAGTGAACACTGAAGCTTTCTTT. Translation: CQIKPMAGVNTEAFF.